Presented here are 26 T cell receptor beta chains from one specimen sequenced in a study of CD8 T cells in Susac syndrome. Reverse transcription of roughly 0.5 to 1 ug RNA was carried out with random hexamers. TCRdb used MiXCR to reprocess the immunoSEQ multiplex PCR reads, holding one entry per CDR3 protein. Found here are approximately 150,000 distinct CDR3 sequences, 95% of them singletons; the top ten hold over 0.09%. Sequenced material: CD4+ T cells from PBMCs. The receptor set was obtained from a human donor with multiple sclerosis.

This clonotype was found once. This rearrangement joins TRBV20-1 to TRBJ2-4; D remains unclear. CDR1 and CDR2 (germline): DFQATT, SNEGSKA (reference sequence). The CDR3 totals 15 residues. The V end was cut by 0 bases, the J end by 2 bases, with 11 bases between. CDR3 coding DNA: TGCAGTGCTAGAGATCAGTTTGAGTCCAAAAACATTCAGTACTTC. Amino acids: CSARDQFESKNIQYF.

The CDR3 region has the DNA TGCAGTGCCCCCGGCGAGGCCCTAAACCCCTACGAGCAGTACTTC. It is translated as CSAPGEALNPYEQYF. V is TRBV20-1 and J is TRBJ2-7; D remains ambiguous. Trimming took off 6 bases at V and 2 bases at J, with 20 bases between the two ends. Germline CDR1 DFQATT, CDR2 SNEGSKA (reference sequence). This CDR3 has 15 amino acids.

This chain uses TRBV24-1 with TRBJ1-1; D remains ambiguous. The CDR3 length is 14 residues. Trimming took off 3 bases at V and 0 bases at J, with 7 bases between the two ends. Germline assignment: CDR1 KGHDR and CDR2 SFDVKD. This chain's CDR3 is CATSDQQLNTEAFF. CDR3 coding DNA: TGTGCCACCAGTGATCAACAGTTGAACACTGAAGCTTTCTTT.

The genes are TRBV9 and TRBJ1-3; D might be TRBD1 (5 bases). V shed 4 bases and J shed 0 bases, with 14 bases lying between them. Germline V gene data show CDR1 as SGDLS and CDR2 as YYNGEE. There are 16 residues in the CDR3. The CDR3 region has the DNA TGTGCCAGCAGCCCACACGACAGCCACTCTGGAAACACCATATATTTT. Its translation is CASSPHDSHSGNTIYF.

The V and J genes are TRBV3-1 and TRBJ2-5, with D hard to call. The germline CDR1 and CDR2 sequences are LGHDT and YNNKEL (reference sequence). The CDR3 sequence is 14 residues long. Trimming took 1 base from V and 5 from J, leaving 11 bases between them. The CDR3 loop reads CASSQASRIETQYF. DNA of the CDR3: TGTGCCAGCAGCCAAGCCTCTAGGATTGAGACCCAGTACTTC.

The V gene is TRBV7-9, the J gene TRBJ1-5, with a tentative D call TRBD1 (5 bases). V lost 4 bases and J lost 2, with 15 bases in between. The length of the CDR3 is 16 residues. CDR1 is SEHNR, CDR2 FQNEAQ, per germline (reference sequence). This chain's CDR3 is CASSYGQGIGNQPQHF. In DNA, the CDR3 is TGTGCCAGCAGCTATGGTCAGGGAATCGGCAATCAGCCCCAGCATTTT.

This clonotype appeared once. The chain joins TRBV2 to TRBJ1-2; TRBD1 is a possible D gene (5 bases). CDR3 length equals 12 residues. Germline-derived CDR1 and CDR2 are SNHLY and FYNNEI. Trimming took 6 bases from V and 7 from J, leaving 12 bases between them. The CDR3 sequence is CASRAQGAGYTF. CDR3 nucleotide sequence: TGTGCCAGCAGAGCGCAGGGAGCTGGCTACACCTTC.

This chain connects TRBV9 to TRBJ1-1, with D uncertain. This CDR3 is built from 15 residues. The V end was cut by 3 bases, the J end by 9 bases, with 21 bases between. CDR1 is SGDLS and CDR2 is YYNGEE in the germline V gene. CDR3 sequence: CASSANPTPPKQAFF. In DNA form, the CDR3 reads TGTGCCAGCAGCGCCAACCCGACGCCACCAAAACAAGCTTTCTTT.

The chain has TRBV19 and TRBJ2-1, with D perhaps matching TRBD1 (6 bases). Germline CDR1 LNHDA, CDR2 SQIVND (reference sequence). Trimming cost V 6 bases and J 9 bases, with 15 bases left between them. The CDR3 contains 13 residues. CDR3 loop: CASSGDTRGEQFF. The CDR3 nucleotides read TGTGCCAGTAGCGGGGACACCCGGGGTGAGCAGTTCTTC.

The chain carries TRBV7-8 and TRBJ2-3; tentative D call: TRBD2 (5 bases). This CDR3 has 15 amino acids. Germline V gene lookup returns CDR1 SGHVS and CDR2 FQNEAQ. Trimming pared 5 bases from V and 3 bases from J, leaving 15 bases between. CDR3 loop: CASSTGLVGTDTQYF. In DNA, the CDR3 is TGTGCCAGCAGCACCGGACTGGTAGGAACAGATACGCAGTATTTT. Full variable domain (outside the CDR3, taken from reference TRBV7-8 and TRBJ2-3): GAGVSQSPRYKVAKRGQDVALRCDPISGHVSLFWYQQALGQGPEFLTYFQNEAQLDKSGLPSDRFFAERPEGSVSTLKIQRTQQEDSAVYLCASSTGLVGTDTQYFGPGTRLTVL.

This clonotype was recorded only once. This sequence joins TRBV6-1 and TRBJ1-1; D call uncertain. The CDR3 length is 13 residues. Germline CDR1 and CDR2: MNHNS and SASEGT. The V and J ends lost 3 bases and 2 bases respectively, with 7 bases between them. The CDR3 DNA is TGTGCCAGCAGTGACGCATTTAACACTGAAGCTTTCTTT. Translation gives CASSDAFNTEAFF.

In DNA form, the CDR3 reads TGTGCCAGCAGTCGGCCGGGGCCTGAAGCTTTCTTT. Its protein is CASSRPGPEAFF. The chain has TRBV6-1 and TRBJ1-1, with D perhaps matching TRBD1 (5 bases). Trimming removed 5 bases at V and 6 bases at J, with 10 bases between. The CDR3 is made up of 12 amino acids. In germline, CDR1 is MNHNS, CDR2 SASEGT.

The CDR3 region has the DNA TGCAGCGCGGTAGGGTTTGGGGACACTGAAGCTTTCTTT. Translated: CSAVGFGDTEAFF. V usage is TRBV29-1 and J usage is TRBJ1-1; D call uncertain. CDR3 length equals 13 residues. Germline V gene sequence: CDR1 SQVTM, CDR2 ANQGSEA. The V and J ends lost 7 bases and 3 bases respectively, with 15 bases between them. The variable domain in full, completed from reference TRBV29-1 and TRBJ1-1, reads SAVISQKPSRDICQRGTSLTIQCQVDSQVTMMFWYRQQPGQSLTLIATANQGSEATYESGFVIDKFPISRPNLTFSTLTVSNMSPEDSSIYLCSAVGFGDTEAFFGQGTRLTVV.

This rearrangement joins TRBV20-1 to TRBJ1-2; possibly TRBD1 for D (6 bases). The CDR3 consists of 13 residues. Per germline, CDR1 DFQATT and CDR2 SNEGSKA (reference sequence). V was clipped by 3 bases and J by 5 bases, with 13 bases between them. The CDR3 coding sequence is TGCAGTGCTAGCTCGGGGGCCAAATATGGCTACACCTTC. Translating gives CSASSGAKYGYTF.

This chain connects TRBV4-1 to TRBJ1-5; maybe TRBD1 (6 bases). This CDR3 contains 16 residues. The V and J ends lost 5 bases and 1 base respectively, with 15 bases between them. The germline V gene encodes CDR1 MGHRA and CDR2 YSYEKL. The CDR3 DNA follows: TGCGCCAGCAGCTTCAGACAGGTGCTGAGCAATCAGCCCCAGCATTTT. It yields the protein CASSFRQVLSNQPQHF.

The chain employs TRBV30 and TRBJ2-5; D gene ambiguous. The CDR3 has 13 residues. Trimming took 0 bases from V and 5 from J, leaving 10 bases between them. Per the germline V gene, CDR1 is GTSNPN and CDR2 is SVGIG (reference sequence). This CDR3 reads CAWSVRGLETQYF. In nucleotides, the CDR3 is TGTGCCTGGAGTGTACGCGGTCTGGAGACCCAGTACTTC.

This clonotype was seen once. The chain employs TRBV28 and TRBJ1-4; the D is unclear. CDR1 MDHEN and CDR2 SYDVKM come from the germline V gene. Trimming removed 5 bases from V and 5 bases from J, with 18 bases in between. The length of the CDR3 is 16 residues. CDR3 DNA: TGTGCCAGCAGTACTCAATGGGAAACCAACAATGAAAAACTGTTTTTT. Translating it yields CASSTQWETNNEKLFF.

The chain recombines TRBV6-5 with TRBJ1-2, with 9 bases that match TRBD1. This CDR3 region has 15 residues. CDR1 is MNHEY and CDR2 is SVGAGI in the germline V gene. J was trimmed by 5 bases and V by 4 bases; bases with no gene match: 8. The DNA for the CDR3 is TGTGCCAGCAGTTTTCGGGGACAGGGCCTATATGGCTACACCTTC. Its translation: CASSFRGQGLYGYTF.

J is TRBJ2-5 and V is TRBV20-1; D is ambiguous. The V gene lost 5 bases and the J gene lost 0 bases, with 4 bases spanning the gap. This CDR3 region has 11 residues. Germline V gene lookup returns CDR1 DFQATT and CDR2 SNEGSKA (reference sequence). CDR3 DNA: TGCAGTGCTGGACACCAAGAGACCCAGTACTTC. This sequence encodes CSAGHQETQYF.

This chain joins TRBV9 and TRBJ1-6, with 7 bases fitting TRBD1. There are 14 residues in the CDR3. Germline V lookup: CDR1 SGDLS, CDR2 YYNGEE. J lost 8 bases, V lost 1 base, and 3 bases had no gene match. For the CDR3, the DNA is TGTGCCAGCAGCGTACGGGACAGCGATTCACCCCTCCACTTT. Residues: CASSVRDSDSPLHF.

This chain uses TRBV29-1 with TRBJ2-1, with 7 positions matching TRBD1. The V gene's germline CDR1 is SQVTM and CDR2 ANQGSEA. V shed 6 bases, J shed 5 bases, and the junction held 10 bases outside the gene matches. The CDR3 extends over 14 amino acids. CDR3 loop: CSVSRGQIDNEQFF. CDR3 nucleotides: TGCAGCGTCTCAAGGGGACAGATAGACAATGAGCAGTTCTTC.

The rearrangement uses TRBV29-1 and TRBJ2-7, with unresolved D. Trimming took off 6 bases at V and 4 bases at J, with 16 bases between the two ends. This CDR3 contains 13 residues. Germline lookup yields CDR1 SQVTM and CDR2 ANQGSEA. CDR3 DNA: TGCAGCGTCGAACCCCTGAATGGGTACGAGCAGTACTTC. This codes for CSVEPLNGYEQYF.

This chain uses TRBV7-9 with TRBJ2-7, with D perhaps TRBD1 (6 bases). The CDR3 spans 13 residues. The V end lost 3 bases, the J end lost 6 bases, and 12 bases lay between the germline ends. Germline CDR1 SEHNR, CDR2 FQNEAQ (reference sequence). CDR3 region: CASSLTGSPEQYF. The DNA of the CDR3 is TGTGCCAGCAGCTTGACAGGATCACCCGAGCAGTACTTC.

The chain couples TRBV20-1 to TRBJ2-6; 10 bases align to TRBD2. Germline-derived CDR1 and CDR2 are DFQATT and SNEGSKA (reference sequence). The ends lost 3 bases at V and 0 bases at J; junction bases unmatched: 8. The CDR3 is made up of 18 amino acids. CDR3 sequence reads: CSARSLAGVPSGANVLTF. CDR3 sequence (DNA): TGCAGTGCTAGGTCCCTAGCGGGAGTACCCTCTGGGGCCAACGTCCTGACTTTC.

J is TRBJ2-1 and V is TRBV18; possibly TRBD1 for D (5 bases). Trimming removed 6 bases at V and 3 bases at J, with 9 bases between. CDR1 is KGHSH, CDR2 LQKENI, per germline. This CDR3 has 13 residues. The CDR3 loop reads CASSTEGYNEQFF. The CDR3 DNA follows: TGTGCCAGCTCGACAGAAGGCTACAATGAGCAGTTCTTC.

This clonotype was found once. The chain employs TRBV7-9 and TRBJ1-2; D call uncertain. V gave up 2 bases and J gave up 2 bases, with 18 bases separating them. This CDR3 has 17 residues. Germline CDR1 is SEHNR and CDR2 is FQNEAQ (reference sequence). CDR3 sequence reads: CASSLRRSSLQNYGYTF. For the CDR3, the DNA is TGTGCCAGCAGCTTACGCCGCTCATCTCTGCAGAACTATGGCTACACCTTC.